Presented here are 9 T cell receptor beta chains from one specimen sequenced in a study of glioma-infiltrating T cells after dendritic cell vaccination. Libraries were prepared by immunoSEQ multiplex PCR; TCRdb keeps only in-frame clonotypes and omits some of them. Counted here are fewer than 110,000 clones, 75% to 85% occurring once; the ten biggest clones make up 10% to 15%. The sequences come from blood, collected before dendritic cell vaccination. These receptors all come from a human donor with glioblastoma.

The V call is TRBV7-8, the J call TRBJ2-7; D may be TRBD1 (6 bases). Germline assignment: CDR1 SGHVS and CDR2 FQNEAQ. This CDR3 is 14 amino acids long. The V end was cut by 2 bases, the J end by 0 bases, with 8 bases between. The CDR3 loop is CASSLTGSSYEQYF. The CDR3, as DNA: TGTGCCAGCAGCTTAACAGGGAGCTCCTACGAGCAGTACTTC.

The rearrangement links TRBV15 to TRBJ1-1; 10 nucleotides agree with TRBD1. V was pared by 0 bases and J by 10 bases, with 11 bases of the junction left unmatched. Germline values: CDR1 LNHNV, CDR2 YYDKDF (reference sequence). The CDR3 extends over 16 amino acids. CDR3 region: CATSRDRQGAETGAFF. DNA of the CDR3: TGTGCCACCAGCAGAGATCGACAGGGGGCGGAAACGGGAGCTTTCTTT.

This clone has just one count. V and J are TRBV11-3 and TRBJ1-1, with D perhaps matching TRBD1 (6 bases). Germline assignment: CDR1 SGHNT and CDR2 YENEEA. The CDR3 has 13 residues. The ends were cut back, 5 bases at V and 1 base at J, with 8 bases in the middle. CDR3 sequence reads: CASSADRNTEAFF. The CDR3 DNA follows: TGTGCCAGCAGCGCGGACAGGAACACTGAAGCTTTCTTT.

The chain links TRBV10-3 to TRBJ2-3, with 8 positions matching TRBD2. This CDR3 is built from 14 residues. Germline assignment: CDR1 ENHRY and CDR2 SYGVKD. V dropped 9 bases and J dropped 2; count of bases not matched to a gene: 7. The CDR3 here is CAISGGENTDTQYF. DNA of the CDR3: TGTGCCATTTCCGGGGGGGAAAACACAGATACGCAGTATTTT.

V gene TRBV5-4 combines with J gene TRBJ1-1; no reliable D call. The germline gives CDR1 SGHNT, CDR2 YYREEE (reference sequence). The CDR3 contains 15 residues. V lost 5 bases and J 4 bases, leaving 18 bases between the germline ends. CDR3 in amino acids: CASSSTAGTSTEAFF. CDR3 nucleotides: TGTGCCAGCAGTTCGACGGCAGGCACGTCCACTGAAGCTTTCTTT.

V usage is TRBV10-1 and J usage is TRBJ2-7, with a weak D call TRBD1 (7 bases). Deletions cut 8 bases from V and 3 bases from J, with 11 bases between. Germline values: CDR1 WNHNN, CDR2 SYGVQD (reference sequence). The CDR3 loop spans 12 amino acids. This chain's CDR3 is CASGGDSYEQYF. In nucleotides, the CDR3 is TGCGCCAGCGGCGGGGACAGCTACGAGCAGTACTTC.

The V call is TRBV21-1, the J call TRBJ1-2; the table's D call TRBD1 went unverified against the DNA. TRBV21-1 represents a pseudogene. The CDR3 contains 16 residues. CDR3 DNA: TGTGCCAGCACCCCGTCAGGACAGGGGCGACACTATGGCTACACCTTC. This gives the protein CASTPSGQGRHYGYTF.

The V and J genes are TRBV7-9 and TRBJ2-7, with a tentative D call TRBD1 (7 bases). V lost 4 bases, J lost 5 bases, and 18 bases lay in between. The CDR3 is 15 amino acids. Per germline, CDR1 SEHNR and CDR2 FQNEAQ (reference sequence). Here the CDR3 reads CASSSLGGDSNEQYF. CDR3 nucleotide sequence: TGTGCCAGCAGCTCGTTAGGAGGGGACAGCAACGAGCAGTACTTC.

The V and J genes are TRBV2 and TRBJ2-7; D might be TRBD1 (6 bases). V was shortened by 8 bases and J by 1 base, with 12 bases between the two germline ends. The CDR3 runs 13 residues. The germline CDR1 and CDR2 sequences are SNHLY and FYNNEI. DNA of the CDR3: TGTGCCAGCGAGGACAGAGATTCCTACGAGCAGTACTTC. Protein product: CASEDRDSYEQYF. The full variable domain, with the rest looked up from reference TRBV2 and TRBJ2-7, is EPEVTQTPSHQVTQMGQEVILRCVPISNHLYFYWYRQILGQKVEFLVSFYNNEISEKSEIFDDQFSVERPDGSNFTLKIRSTKLEDSAMYFCASEDRDSYEQYFGPGTRLTVT.